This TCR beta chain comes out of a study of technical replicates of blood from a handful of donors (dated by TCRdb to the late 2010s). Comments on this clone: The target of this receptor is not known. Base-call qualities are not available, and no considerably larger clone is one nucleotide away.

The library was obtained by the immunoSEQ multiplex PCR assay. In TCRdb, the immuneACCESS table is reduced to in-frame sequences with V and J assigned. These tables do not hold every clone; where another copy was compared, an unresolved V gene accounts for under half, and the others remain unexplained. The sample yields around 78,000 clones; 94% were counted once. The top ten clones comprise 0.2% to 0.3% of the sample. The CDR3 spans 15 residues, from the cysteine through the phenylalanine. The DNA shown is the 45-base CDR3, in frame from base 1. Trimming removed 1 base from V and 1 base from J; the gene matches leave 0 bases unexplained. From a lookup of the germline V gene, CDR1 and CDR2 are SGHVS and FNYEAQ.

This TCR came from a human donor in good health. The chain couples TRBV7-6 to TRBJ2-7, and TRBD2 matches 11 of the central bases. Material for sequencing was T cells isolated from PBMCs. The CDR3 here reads CASSLGLAGSYEQYF. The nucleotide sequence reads TGTGCCAGCAGCTTAGGACTAGCGGGGTCCTACGAGCAGTACTTC. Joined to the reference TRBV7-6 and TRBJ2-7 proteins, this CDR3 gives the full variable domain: GAGVSQSPRYKVTKRGQDVALRCDPISGHVSLYWYRQALGQGPEFLTYFNYEAQQDKSGLPNDRFSAERPEGSISTLTIQRTEQRDSAMYRCASSLGLAGSYEQYFGPGTRLTVT.